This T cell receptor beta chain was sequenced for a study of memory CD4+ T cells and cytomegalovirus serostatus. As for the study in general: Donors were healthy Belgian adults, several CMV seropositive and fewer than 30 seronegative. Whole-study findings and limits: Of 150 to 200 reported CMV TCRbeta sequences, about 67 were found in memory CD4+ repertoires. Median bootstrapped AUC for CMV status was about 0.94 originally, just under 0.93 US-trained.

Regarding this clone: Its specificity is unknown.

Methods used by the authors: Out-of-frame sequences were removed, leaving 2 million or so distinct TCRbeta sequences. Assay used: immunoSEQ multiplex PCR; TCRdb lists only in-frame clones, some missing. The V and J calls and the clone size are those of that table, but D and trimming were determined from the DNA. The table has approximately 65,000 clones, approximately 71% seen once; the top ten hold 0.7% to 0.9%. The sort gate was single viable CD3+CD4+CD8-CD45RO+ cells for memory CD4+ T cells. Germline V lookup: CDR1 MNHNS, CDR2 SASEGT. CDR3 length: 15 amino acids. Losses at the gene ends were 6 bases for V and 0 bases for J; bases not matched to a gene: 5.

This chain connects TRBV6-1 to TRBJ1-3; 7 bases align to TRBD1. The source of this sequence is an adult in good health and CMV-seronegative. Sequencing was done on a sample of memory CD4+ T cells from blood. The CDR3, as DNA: TGTGCCAGCAGGGAGGGACAGTTCTCTGGAAACACCATATATTTT. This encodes CASREGQFSGNTIYF.